A single sample is the source of the 9 T cell receptor beta chains below, sequenced in a study of blood T cell repertoires in COVID-19. Sequenced by immunoSEQ multiplex PCR; TCRdb stores in-frame clones only, minus some. The sample lists roughly 210,000 clones; less than 90% were seen once. Sequencing was performed on peripheral blood. The origin of the receptors is a man between 70 and 80 years old with acute or convalescent COVID-19.

This clone was seen a handful of times. This chain joins TRBV13 and TRBJ2-1; 14 nucleotides align to TRBD2. There are 17 residues in the CDR3. CDR1 is PRHDT and CDR2 is FYEKMQ in the germline V gene (reference sequence). The ends lost 4 bases at V and 8 bases at J; junction bases unmatched: 10. Here the CDR3 reads CASSSSGLAGVWHEQFF. The DNA for the CDR3 is TGTGCCAGCAGCTCGTCGGGACTAGCGGGAGTGTGGCATGAGCAGTTCTTC.

The V call is TRBV7-2, the J call TRBJ2-1, with D tentatively TRBD2 (6 bases). The CDR3 is 16 amino acids. CDR1 and CDR2 (germline): SGHTA, FQGNSA. The V end was cut by 1 base, the J end by 1 base, with 11 bases between. Here the CDR3 DNA reads TGTGCCAGCAGCTTAGTTTCCGGACTATCCTACAATGAGCAGTTCTTC. As protein: CASSLVSGLSYNEQFF.

The chain has TRBV28 and TRBJ2-6, with TRBD1 identical over 8 bases. This CDR3 is 17 amino acids long. CDR1 is MDHEN, CDR2 SYDVKM, per germline. Trimming took 4 bases from V and 2 from J; bases not matched to a gene: 7. CDR3 DNA: TGTGCCAGCAGTTCGGACAGGGCTGTTGCTGGGGCCAACGTCCTGACTTTC. The encoded protein is CASSSDRAVAGANVLTF.

The count of this clone is one. The rearrangement links TRBV5-1 to TRBJ2-3; maybe TRBD1 (5 bases). The CDR3 runs 15 residues. Germline V gene data show CDR1 as SGHRS and CDR2 as YFSETQ. V lost 0 bases to trimming and J lost 5 bases, with 13 bases between them. CDR3 nucleotides: TGCGCCAGCAGCTTGGCCGCTTTTAGGGGAGATACGCAGTATTTT. Translation gives CASSLAAFRGDTQYF.

This chain uses TRBV10-1 with TRBJ2-1; 8 bases match TRBD2. The V gene's germline CDR1 is WNHNN and CDR2 SYGVQD (reference sequence). This CDR3 region has 15 residues. Unmatched junction bases numbered 7, after V lost 6 bases and J lost 3 bases. The DNA of the CDR3 is TGCGCCAGCAGAGCGACTAGCGTTATCTACAATGAGCAGTTCTTC. This encodes CASRATSVIYNEQFF.

This rearrangement joins TRBV7-2 to TRBJ1-2, with TRBD1 identical over 8 bases. The CDR3 is 17 amino acids. The germline V gene has CDR1 SGHTA and CDR2 FQGNSA. Germline trimming cut 7 bases from V and 5 bases from J; bases unmatched to any gene: 18. CDR3 sequence (DNA): TGTGCCAGCAACACGGGACAGGAATCGCTTGTTGGGTATGGCTACACCTTC. Translation gives CASNTGQESLVGYGYTF.

The V gene is TRBV28, the J gene TRBJ1-5; 9 bases are shared with TRBD1. The germline CDR1 and CDR2 sequences are MDHEN and SYDVKM. Germline trimming cut 4 bases from V and 2 bases from J; bases unmatched to any gene: 9. This CDR3 is 17 amino acids long. CDR3 protein: CASSSTGGAWGNQPQHF. The CDR3, as DNA: TGTGCCAGCAGTTCAACAGGGGGCGCTTGGGGCAATCAGCCCCAGCATTTT.

The chain has TRBV24-1 and TRBJ2-3, with D possibly TRBD1 on 6 matching bases. V gave up 11 bases and J gave up 0 bases, with 11 bases separating them. The CDR3 runs to 13 residues. Germline CDR1 and CDR2: KGHDR and SFDVKD. The CDR3 here is CAIQGTSTDTQYF. CDR3 nucleotide sequence: TGTGCCATACAGGGAACTAGCACAGATACGCAGTATTTT.

The sample holds many counts of this clone. The rearrangement uses TRBV30 and TRBJ1-1, with D maybe TRBD1 (5 bases). The CDR3 loop spans 15 amino acids. V lost 4 bases and J 6 bases, leaving 21 bases between the germline ends. CDR1 and CDR2 from the germline V gene are GTSNPN and SVGIG (reference sequence). The CDR3 DNA follows: TGTGCCTGGAACCCCGGGGGGAGGGGATACTCTGAAGCTTTCTTT. Its translation is CAWNPGGRGYSEAFF.